Below, 15 T cell receptor beta chains from the same sample are listed, as sequenced in a study of neurological immune-mediated disorders. TCRdb reanalysed the 5' RACE reads using MiXCR and keeps one entry per CDR3 protein. Found here are around 69,000 distinct CDR3 sequences, approximately 10% of them singletons; the top ten hold 9.6%. Time point specified: longitudinal time-point 1 (baseline). The sequenced material came from PBMCs. The receptors originated from a man younger than 45 in good health.

This clonotype was seen at least ten times. The V and J genes are TRBV6-5 and TRBJ2-5; 12 nucleotides agree with TRBD2. Germline V CDR1 and CDR2: MNHEY, SVGAGI. With 5 bases clipped from V and 5 bases from J, the junction kept 3 bases outside the gene matches. This CDR3 has 14 amino acids. The CDR3 region has the DNA TGTGCCAGCAGTCTCCTAGCGGGAGGGGAGACCCAGTACTTC. This translates into CASSLLAGGETQYF.

In this sample, this clonotype turned up many times. The genes are TRBV5-1 and TRBJ2-2, with TRBD1 matching 8 bases. The germline V gene encodes CDR1 SGHRS and CDR2 YFSETQ. CDR3 size: 16 residues. J lost 4 bases, V lost 1 base, and 6 bases had no gene match. The DNA of the CDR3 is TGCGCCAGCAGCTTGAAGGGACAGGCCCCCACCGGGGAGCTGTTTTTT. It encodes CASSLKGQAPTGELFF.

This clonotype has at least ten counts. This chain connects TRBV5-1 to TRBJ1-4, with D tentatively TRBD1 (6 bases). Per the germline V gene, CDR1 is SGHRS and CDR2 is YFSETQ. CDR3 length equals 15 residues. With 4 bases removed from V and 8 bases from J, the gap between germline ends came to 18 bases. Written as DNA, the CDR3 is TGCGCCAGCAGCCCGACCCCCGCAGGGGAGGAAAAACTGTTTTTT. It codes for CASSPTPAGEEKLFF.

The chain couples TRBV5-1 to TRBJ2-1, with D unclear. This CDR3 is 13 amino acids long. From germline, CDR1 is SGHRS and CDR2 YFSETQ. V lost 2 bases and J lost 9, with 12 bases in between. CDR3 coding DNA: TGCGCCAGCAGCTTACGATTCTCCGGTGAGCAGTTCTTC. Protein: CASSLRFSGEQFF.

This clonotype was recorded at least ten times. The chain couples TRBV10-3 to TRBJ2-2, with 7 bases matching TRBD1. CDR1 and CDR2 from the germline V gene are ENHRY and SYGVKD. The ends lost 7 bases at V and 0 bases at J; junction bases unmatched: 5. CDR3 length: 15 residues. The CDR3 is CAINGQVANTGELFF. In nucleotides, the CDR3 is TGTGCCATCAATGGACAGGTCGCGAACACCGGGGAGCTGTTTTTT.

This chain links TRBV3-1 with TRBJ1-1, with unresolved D. The V end was cut by 4 bases, the J end by 1 base, with 16 bases between. CDR1 is LGHDT and CDR2 is YNNKEL in the germline V gene (reference sequence). This CDR3 has 16 amino acids. The CDR3 DNA follows: TGTGCCAGCAGCCCACACCCAACGGGAGCGAACACTGAAGCTTTCTTT. It encodes CASSPHPTGANTEAFF.

CDR3 nucleotides: TGTGCCAGCAAGGGCCGCACCTACGAGCAGTACTTC. It yields the protein CASKGRTYEQYF. The chain links TRBV28 to TRBJ2-7; D gene uncertain. Between the trimmed V and J ends, which lost 7 bases and 2 bases, there was a span of 9 bases. Germline CDR1 and CDR2: MDHEN and SYDVKM. The CDR3 runs to 12 residues.

V gene TRBV7-6 combines with J gene TRBJ2-2, with 9 bases identical to TRBD1. The trim removed 5 bases at V and 4 bases at J, leaving 11 bases unmatched. This CDR3 contains 17 residues. The germline V gene encodes CDR1 SGHVS and CDR2 FNYEAQ. The CDR3 DNA reads as TGTGCCAGCAGCCCTGGGTGGGTGACAGGGGGCACCGGGGAGCTGTTTTTT. Translation: CASSPGWVTGGTGELFF.

This clonotype was seen ten or more times. The chain links TRBV29-1 to TRBJ1-1; no clear D gene. The CDR3 is 12 amino acids. The germline V gene encodes CDR1 SQVTM and CDR2 ANQGSEA. Trimming pared 5 bases from V and 0 bases from J, leaving 7 bases between. This CDR3 reads CSVQTMNTEAFF. CDR3 sequence (DNA): TGCAGCGTTCAAACCATGAACACTGAAGCTTTCTTT.

In its sample, this clonotype was seen many times. V and J are TRBV12-3 or TRBV12-4 and TRBJ2-1; 13 nucleotides agree with TRBD2. The trim removed 7 bases at V and 5 bases at J, leaving 17 bases unmatched. The CDR3 consists of 19 residues. The CDR3 bases are TGTGCCAGCACCCTACGGGGGAGAGGGACTAGCGGGATTCACAATGAGCAGTTCTTC. This translates into CASTLRGRGTSGIHNEQFF.

This clonotype was counted between two and nine times. A much larger clone is a single base away; this may be a read error. V and J are TRBV2 and TRBJ1-1; unclear D gene. Looked up from germline, CDR1 is SNHLY and CDR2 is FYNNEI. With 7 bases removed from V and 0 bases from J, the gap between germline ends came to 6 bases. This CDR3 is 12 amino acids long. The CDR3 loop is CASKRLNTEAFF. The CDR3 DNA reads TGTGCCAGCAAGAGATTGAACACTGAAGCTTTCTTT. The full variable domain, in which reference TRBV2 and TRBJ1-1 provide the parts outside the CDR3, is EPEVTQTPSHQVTQMGQEVILRCVPISNHLYFYWYRQILGQKVEFLVSFYNNEISEKSEIFDDQFSVERPDGSNFTLKIRSTKLEDSAMYFCASKRLNTEAFFGQGTRLTVV.

This clonotype was counted at least ten times. V usage is TRBV12-5 and J usage is TRBJ1-4; D uncertain. Germline CDR1 reads LGHNT; CDR2 reads FRNRAP. The CDR3 runs to 13 residues. The V gene lost 2 bases and the J gene lost 4 bases, with 5 bases spanning the gap. The CDR3 sequence is CASGLFINEKLFF. In nucleotides, the CDR3 is TGTGCTAGTGGTTTGTTCATTAATGAAAAACTGTTTTTT.

This clonotype was seen repeatedly, ten times or more. The chain uses TRBV9 and TRBJ2-1, with 9 bases that match TRBD2. J was trimmed by 4 bases and V by 3 bases; bases with no gene match: 2. Looked up from germline, CDR1 is SGDLS and CDR2 is YYNGEE. The CDR3 runs to 14 residues. Here the CDR3 reads CASSAAGGYNEQFF. The CDR3 region has the DNA TGTGCCAGCAGCGCGGCGGGGGGGTACAATGAGCAGTTCTTC.

This clonotype appeared many times. The chain uses TRBV20-1 and TRBJ1-1; 10 bases match TRBD1. This CDR3 is built from 14 residues. V lost 6 bases, J lost 4 bases, and 8 bases stayed unmatched. CDR1 and CDR2 (germline): DFQATT, SNEGSKA (reference sequence). In DNA form, the CDR3 reads TGCAGTGCCCCAACCGGGACAGGGGCCACTGAAGCTTTCTTT. Translation: CSAPTGTGATEAFF.

This clonotype was detected ten times or more. The genes are TRBV29-1 and TRBJ2-2; 7 bases fit TRBD2. Germline CDR1 and CDR2: SQVTM and ANQGSEA. J gave up 3 bases and V 4 bases, and 8 bases lay outside the gene matches. CDR3 length equals 15 residues. DNA of the CDR3: TGCAGCGTTGTATGGCGGGAGAGACACACCGGGGAGCTGTTTTTT. Protein product: CSVVWRERHTGELFF.